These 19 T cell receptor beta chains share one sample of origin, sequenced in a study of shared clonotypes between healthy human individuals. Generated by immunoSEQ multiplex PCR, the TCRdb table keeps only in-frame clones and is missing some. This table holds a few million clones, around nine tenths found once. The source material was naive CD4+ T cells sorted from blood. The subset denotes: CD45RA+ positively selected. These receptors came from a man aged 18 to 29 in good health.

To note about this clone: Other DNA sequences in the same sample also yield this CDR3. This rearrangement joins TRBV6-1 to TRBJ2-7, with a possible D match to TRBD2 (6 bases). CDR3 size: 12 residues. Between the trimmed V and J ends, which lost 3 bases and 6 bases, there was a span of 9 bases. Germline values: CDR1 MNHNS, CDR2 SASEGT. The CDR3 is CASSEQGGEQYF. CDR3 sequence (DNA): TGTGCCAGCAGTGAGCAGGGAGGCGAGCAGTACTTC.

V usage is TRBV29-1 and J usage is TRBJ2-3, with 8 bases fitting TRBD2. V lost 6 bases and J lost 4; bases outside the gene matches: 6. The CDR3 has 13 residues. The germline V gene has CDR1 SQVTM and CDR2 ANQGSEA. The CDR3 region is CSVFAGGPDTQYF. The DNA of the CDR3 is TGCAGCGTCTTTGCGGGGGGACCAGATACGCAGTATTTT.

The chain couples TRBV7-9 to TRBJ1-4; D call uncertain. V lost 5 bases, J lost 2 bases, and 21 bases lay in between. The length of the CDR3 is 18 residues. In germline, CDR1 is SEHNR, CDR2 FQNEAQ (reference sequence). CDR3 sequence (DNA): TGTGCCAGCAGCCCCCAAGAACTTGTGGTTGCGACTAATGAAAAACTGTTTTTT. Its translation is CASSPQELVVATNEKLFF.

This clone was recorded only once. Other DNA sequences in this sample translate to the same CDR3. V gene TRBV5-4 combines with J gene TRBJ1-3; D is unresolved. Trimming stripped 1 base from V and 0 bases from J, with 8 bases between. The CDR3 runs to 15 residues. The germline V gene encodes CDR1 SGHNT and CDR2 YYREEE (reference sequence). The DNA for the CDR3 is TGTGCCAGCAGCTTGCAAGGTCCCTCTGGAAACACCATATATTTT. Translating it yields CASSLQGPSGNTIYF.

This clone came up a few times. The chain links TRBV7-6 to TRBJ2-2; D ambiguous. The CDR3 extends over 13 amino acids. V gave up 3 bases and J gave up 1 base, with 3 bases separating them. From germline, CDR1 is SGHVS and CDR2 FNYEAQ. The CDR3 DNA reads TGTGCCAGCAGCTTCGGGAACACCGGGGAGCTGTTTTTT. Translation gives CASSFGNTGELFF.

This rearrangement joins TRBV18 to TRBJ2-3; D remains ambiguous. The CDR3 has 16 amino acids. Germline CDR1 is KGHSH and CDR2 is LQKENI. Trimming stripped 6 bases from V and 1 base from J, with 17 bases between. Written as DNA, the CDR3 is TGTGCCAGCTCCACCCTTCCACCGGCCGGCACAGATACGCAGTATTTT. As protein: CASSTLPPAGTDTQYF. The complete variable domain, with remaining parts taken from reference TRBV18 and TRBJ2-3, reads NAGVMQNPRHLVRRRGQEARLRCSPMKGHSHVYWYRQLPEEGLKFMVYLQKENIIDESGMPKERFSAEFPKEGPSILRIQQVVRGDSAAYFCASSTLPPAGTDTQYFGPGTRLTVL.

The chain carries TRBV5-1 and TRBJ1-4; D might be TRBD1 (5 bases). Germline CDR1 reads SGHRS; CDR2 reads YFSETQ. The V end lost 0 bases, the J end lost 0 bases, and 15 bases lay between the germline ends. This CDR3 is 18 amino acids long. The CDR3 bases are TGCGCCAGCAGCTTGGAGAATACAGGAGTTGCAACTAATGAAAAACTGTTTTTT. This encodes CASSLENTGVATNEKLFF.

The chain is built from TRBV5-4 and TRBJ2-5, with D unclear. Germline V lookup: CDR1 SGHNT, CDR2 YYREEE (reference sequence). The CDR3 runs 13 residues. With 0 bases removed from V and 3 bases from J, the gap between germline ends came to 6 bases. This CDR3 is CASSLAQKETQYF. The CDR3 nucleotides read TGTGCCAGCAGCTTGGCTCAGAAAGAGACCCAGTACTTC. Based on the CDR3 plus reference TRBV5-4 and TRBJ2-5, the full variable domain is ETGVTQSPTHLIKTRGQQVTLRCSSQSGHNTVSWYQQALGQGPQFIFQYYREEENGRGNFPPRFSGLQFPNYSSELNVNALELDDSALYLCASSLAQKETQYFGPGTRLLVL.

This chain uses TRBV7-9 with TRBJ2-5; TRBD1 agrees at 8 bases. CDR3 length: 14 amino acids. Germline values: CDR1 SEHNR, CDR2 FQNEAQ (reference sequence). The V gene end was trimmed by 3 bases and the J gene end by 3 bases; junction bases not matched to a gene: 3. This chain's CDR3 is CASSFSTGEETQYF. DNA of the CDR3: TGTGCCAGCAGCTTCTCGACAGGGGAAGAGACCCAGTACTTC.

The CDR3, as DNA: TGTGCCAGCAGGCCATGGGGGACAGGTATACACTATGGCTACACCTTC. As protein: CASRPWGTGIHYGYTF. The V gene is TRBV27, the J gene TRBJ1-2; 8 positions agree with TRBD1. V was clipped by 6 bases and J by 3 bases; unmatched bases: 12. Germline values: CDR1 MNHEY, CDR2 SMNVEV (reference sequence). The CDR3 consists of 16 residues.

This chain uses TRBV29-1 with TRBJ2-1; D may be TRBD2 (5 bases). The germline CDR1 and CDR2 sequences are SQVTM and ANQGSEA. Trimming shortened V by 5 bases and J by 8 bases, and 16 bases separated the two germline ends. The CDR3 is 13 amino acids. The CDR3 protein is CSVHEGRRDEQFF. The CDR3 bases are TGCAGCGTTCACGAGGGCCGAAGGGATGAGCAGTTCTTC.

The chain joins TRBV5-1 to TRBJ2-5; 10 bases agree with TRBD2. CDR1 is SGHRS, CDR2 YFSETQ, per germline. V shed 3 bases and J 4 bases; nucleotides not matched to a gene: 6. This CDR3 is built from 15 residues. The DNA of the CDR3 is TGCGCCAGCAGCTCCAATTTAGCGGGAGGAGAGACCCAGTACTTC. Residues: CASSSNLAGGETQYF.

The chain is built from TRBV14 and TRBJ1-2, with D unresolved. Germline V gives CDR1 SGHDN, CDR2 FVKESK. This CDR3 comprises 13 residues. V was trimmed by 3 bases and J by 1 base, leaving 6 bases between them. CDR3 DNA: TGTGCCAGCAGCCAGGGAGATAACTATGGCTACACCTTC. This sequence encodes CASSQGDNYGYTF.

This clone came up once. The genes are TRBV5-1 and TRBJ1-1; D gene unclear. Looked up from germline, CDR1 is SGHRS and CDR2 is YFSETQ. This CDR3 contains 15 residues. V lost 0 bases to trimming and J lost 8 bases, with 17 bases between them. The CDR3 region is CASSLGTGFIREAFF. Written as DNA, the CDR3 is TGCGCCAGCAGCTTGGGGACCGGGTTCATAAGGGAAGCTTTCTTT.

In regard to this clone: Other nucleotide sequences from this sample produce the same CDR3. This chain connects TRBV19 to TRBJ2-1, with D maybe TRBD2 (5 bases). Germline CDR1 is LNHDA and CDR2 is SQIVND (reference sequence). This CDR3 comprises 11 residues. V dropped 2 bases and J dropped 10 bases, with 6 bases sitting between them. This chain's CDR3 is CASSIKREQFF. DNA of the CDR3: TGTGCCAGTAGTATAAAGCGGGAGCAGTTCTTC.

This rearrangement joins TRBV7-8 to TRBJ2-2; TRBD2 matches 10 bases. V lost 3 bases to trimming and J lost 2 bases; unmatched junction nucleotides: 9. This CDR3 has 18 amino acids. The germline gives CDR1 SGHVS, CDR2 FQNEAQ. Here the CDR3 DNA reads TGTGCCAGCAGCTTCCCACCGTTAGCGGGGGGCAACACCGGGGAGCTGTTTTTT. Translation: CASSFPPLAGGNTGELFF.

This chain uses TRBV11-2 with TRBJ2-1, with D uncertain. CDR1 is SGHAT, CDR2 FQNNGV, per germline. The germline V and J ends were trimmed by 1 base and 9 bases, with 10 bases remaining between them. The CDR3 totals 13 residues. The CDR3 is CASSLGSSAEQFF. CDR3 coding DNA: TGTGCCAGCAGCTTAGGAAGCTCCGCTGAGCAGTTCTTC.

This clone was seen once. The chain's CDR3 is CASSQTSVAKNIQYF. CDR3 in DNA: TGCGCCAGCAGCCAAACTAGCGTGGCCAAAAACATTCAGTACTTC. The chain combines TRBV4-1 with TRBJ2-4, with 7 bases fitting TRBD2. CDR1 is MGHRA, CDR2 YSYEKL, per germline. The CDR3 is 15 amino acids. The V and J ends lost 2 bases and 1 base, in that order; junction bases with no gene match: 2.

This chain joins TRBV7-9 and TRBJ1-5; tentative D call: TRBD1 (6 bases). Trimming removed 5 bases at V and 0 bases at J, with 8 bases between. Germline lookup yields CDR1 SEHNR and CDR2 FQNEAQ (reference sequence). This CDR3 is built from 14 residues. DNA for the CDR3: TGTGCCAGCAGCCGACAGGATAGCAATCAGCCCCAGCATTTT. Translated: CASSRQDSNQPQHF.